Sequencing of this T cell receptor (beta chain) was carried out in a study of CXCR3-negative and CXCR3-positive naive CD8 T cells (dated by TCRdb to between 2018 and 2021). Context from the whole study: In total, about 150 million TRB reads were obtained, or roughly 1.5 +/- 0.3 million reads per library. Data from 11 donors, pooled across two independent experiments, went into the diversity and physicochemical repertoire analyses. For the TRBV-TRBJ cluster analysis, the naive subsets came from 5 donors, while the memory cells came from 3 donors. The study at large found these results: TRBV-TRBJ usage was similar between naive CXCR3-negative and CXCR3-positive cells from the same donor, while memory cells showed distinct patterns. Surface CD5, linked to self-reactivity in mice, was comparable between naive subsets; TCR interaction strength was therefore also inferred from TRB CDR3 physicochemical properties. CXCR3 expression partially decreased after cryopreservation, so most assays used freshly isolated PBMCs. Compared with CXCR3-negative naive cells, CXCR3-positive naive cells had TRB CDR3s with higher hydrophobicity (lower Kidera factor 4), lower energy, and higher strength and volume indices. Both naive subsets had comparably high repertoire diversity, while memory CD8+ T cells had much lower repertoire diversity.

CDR1 SGDLS and CDR2 YYNGEE are derived from the germline V gene. The CDR3, cysteine through phenylalanine, is 15 amino acids long. Only the protein is on record. Each CD8+ T cell subset was flow-sorted in triplicate, with some 300,000 cells per subset placed directly into RLT lysis buffer. Naive CD8+ T cells were defined stringently as CD45RO-CCR7+CD27+CD95- to exclude memory contaminants. Peripheral blood mononuclear cells were isolated from buffy coats by standard density gradient centrifugation. Naive CXCR3-negative and CXCR3-positive CD8+ T cells were flow-sorted using a FACSAria III. Total RNA was extracted from sorted cells with an RNeasy Mini Kit. With regard to this clonotype: What antigen it recognizes has not been identified.

Sequencing instrument: NextSeq 550. The Human TCR Profiling Kit (MiLaboratory) was used to prepare UMI-labeled 5' RACE TRB cDNA libraries. The full amount of extracted RNA was used for cDNA synthesis, and the full amount of resulting cDNA was used for PCR amplification. The libraries were made side by side, with each library going through the same number of PCR cycles. The study's own analysis went as follows. With a requirement of at least two reads per UMI, MIGEC and MiXCR extracted about 53,000 +/- 9,400 unique UMI-labeled TRB cDNA molecules per library. On average, roughly 40,000 +/- 10,000 functional in-frame TRB CDR3 nucleotide clonotypes lacking stop codons were found per library. After each sample was downsampled to 5000 UMI-labeled TRB molecules, VDJtools was used to calculate diversity metrics such as normalized Shannon-Wiener and Chao1. Clonotype-size-weighted physicochemical properties of the central five CDR3 residues (interaction energy, strength, volume and Kidera factor 4) were computed in VDJtools. Once TCRdb had reprocessed the reads, it stored one entry per CDR3 protein sequence and supplied no DNA. The V and J calls were not made by the authors but by TCRdb's processing. This sample's table contains about 50,000 distinct CDR3 sequences. The ten largest clones take up 0.42% of the sample.

The rearrangement joined TRBV9 to TRBJ1-4. This receptor was obtained from a human donor in good health. Some clones in this sample may be carry-over from other donors' samples. Source material: naive CXCR3- CD8+ T cells from blood. Per the publication, the cell subset or site label means: CD45RO-CCR7+CD27+CD95- naive CD8+ T cells lacking CXCR3 (TNR3-). The CDR3 here reads CASSVAGAVNEKLFF.